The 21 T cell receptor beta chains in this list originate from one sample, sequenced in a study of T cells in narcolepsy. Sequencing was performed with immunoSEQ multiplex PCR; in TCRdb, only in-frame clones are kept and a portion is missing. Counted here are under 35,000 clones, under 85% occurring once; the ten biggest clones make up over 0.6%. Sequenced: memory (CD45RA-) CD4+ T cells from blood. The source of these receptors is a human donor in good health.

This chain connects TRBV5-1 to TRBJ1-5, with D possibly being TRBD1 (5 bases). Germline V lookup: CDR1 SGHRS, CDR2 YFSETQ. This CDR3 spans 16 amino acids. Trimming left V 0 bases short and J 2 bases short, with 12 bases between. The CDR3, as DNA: TGCGCCAGCAGCTTGGGGGGCACCAGGGGCAATCAGCCCCAGCATTTT. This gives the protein CASSLGGTRGNQPQHF.

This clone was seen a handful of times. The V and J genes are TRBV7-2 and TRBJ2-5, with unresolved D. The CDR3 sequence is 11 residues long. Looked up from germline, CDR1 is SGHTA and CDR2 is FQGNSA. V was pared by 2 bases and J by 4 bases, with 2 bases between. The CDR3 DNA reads TGTGCCAGCAGCTTATCAGAGACCCAGTACTTC. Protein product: CASSLSETQYF. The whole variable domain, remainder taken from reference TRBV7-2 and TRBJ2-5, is GAGVSQSPSNKVTEKGKDVELRCDPISGHTALYWYRQSLGQGLEFLIYFQGNSAPDKSGLPSDRFSAERTGGSVSTLTIQRTQQEDSAVYLCASSLSETQYFGPGTRLLVL.

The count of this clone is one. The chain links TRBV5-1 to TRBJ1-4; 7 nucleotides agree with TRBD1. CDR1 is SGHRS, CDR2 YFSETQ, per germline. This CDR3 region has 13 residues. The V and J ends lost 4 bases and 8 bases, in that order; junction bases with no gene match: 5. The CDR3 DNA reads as TGCGCCAGCAGCCAGGGGGGACAGGAAAAACTGTTTTTT. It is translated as CASSQGGQEKLFF.

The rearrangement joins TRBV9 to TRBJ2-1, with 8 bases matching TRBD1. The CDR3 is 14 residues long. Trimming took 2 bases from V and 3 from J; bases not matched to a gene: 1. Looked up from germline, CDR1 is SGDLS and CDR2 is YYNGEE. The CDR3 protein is CASSVGQGYNEQFF. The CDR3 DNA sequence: TGTGCCAGCAGCGTCGGACAGGGCTACAATGAGCAGTTCTTC.

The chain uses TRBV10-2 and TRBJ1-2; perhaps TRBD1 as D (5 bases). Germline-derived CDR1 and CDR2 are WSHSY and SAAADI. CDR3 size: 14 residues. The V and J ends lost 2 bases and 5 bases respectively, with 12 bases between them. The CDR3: CASSERAGNYGYTF. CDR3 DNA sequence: TGCGCCAGCAGTGAGCGGGCAGGGAATTATGGCTACACCTTC.

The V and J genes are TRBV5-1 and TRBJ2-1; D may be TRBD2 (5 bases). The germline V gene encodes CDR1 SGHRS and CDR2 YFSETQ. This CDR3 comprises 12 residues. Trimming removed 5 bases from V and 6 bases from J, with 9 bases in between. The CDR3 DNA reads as TGCGCCAGCAGTGAGGGTCGCAATGAGCAGTTCTTC. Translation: CASSEGRNEQFF. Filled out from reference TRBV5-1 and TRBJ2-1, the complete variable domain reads KAGVTQTPRYLIKTRGQQVTLSCSPISGHRSVSWYQQTPGQGLQFLFEYFSETQRNKGNFPGRFSGRQFSNSRSEMNVSTLELGDSALYLCASSEGRNEQFFGPGTRLTVL.

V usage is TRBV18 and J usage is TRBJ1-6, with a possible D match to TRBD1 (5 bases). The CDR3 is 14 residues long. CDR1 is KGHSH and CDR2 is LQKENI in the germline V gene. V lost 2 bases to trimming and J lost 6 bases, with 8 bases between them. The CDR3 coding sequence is TGTGCCAGCTCACCAGATGGGGGTAATTCACCCCTCCACTTT. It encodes CASSPDGGNSPLHF.

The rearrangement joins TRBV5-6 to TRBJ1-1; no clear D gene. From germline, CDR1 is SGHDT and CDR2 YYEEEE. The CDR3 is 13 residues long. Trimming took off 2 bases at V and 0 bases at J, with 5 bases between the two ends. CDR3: CASSFSLNTEAFF. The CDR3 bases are TGTGCCAGCAGCTTTTCATTGAACACTGAAGCTTTCTTT.

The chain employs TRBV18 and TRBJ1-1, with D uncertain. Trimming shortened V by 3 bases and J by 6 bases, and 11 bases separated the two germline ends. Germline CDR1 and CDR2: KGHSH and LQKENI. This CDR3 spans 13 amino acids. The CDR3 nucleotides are TGTGCCAGCTCACCCGGAACCAGCCCTGAAGCTTTCTTT. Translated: CASSPGTSPEAFF.

CDR3 nucleotides: TGTGCCAGCAGCGTCGGGATGCCTGGAAACACCATATATTTT. Amino acid sequence: CASSVGMPGNTIYF. The genes are TRBV11-2 and TRBJ1-3; no definite D call. Germline CDR1 is SGHAT and CDR2 is FQNNGV. V was shortened by 5 bases and J by 2 bases, with 10 bases between the two germline ends. The CDR3 consists of 14 residues.

CDR3 loop: CASSSGQGARVNTEAFF. CDR3 nucleotides: TGTGCCAGCAGCTCCGGACAGGGGGCTAGGGTGAACACTGAAGCTTTCTTT. J is TRBJ1-1 and V is TRBV5-5, with 11 bases identical to TRBD1. V lost 3 bases, J lost 0 bases, and 7 bases stayed unmatched. In germline, CDR1 is SGHKS, CDR2 YYEKEE (reference sequence). This CDR3 spans 17 amino acids.

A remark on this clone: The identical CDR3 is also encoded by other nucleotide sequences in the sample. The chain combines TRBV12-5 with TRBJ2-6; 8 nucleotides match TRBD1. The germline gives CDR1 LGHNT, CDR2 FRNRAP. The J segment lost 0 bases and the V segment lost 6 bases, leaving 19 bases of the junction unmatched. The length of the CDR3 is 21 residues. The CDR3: CASGLPPGVRTGSSGANVLTF. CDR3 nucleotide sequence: TGTGCTAGTGGGTTGCCCCCCGGTGTGCGGACAGGGAGCTCTGGGGCCAACGTCCTGACTTTC.

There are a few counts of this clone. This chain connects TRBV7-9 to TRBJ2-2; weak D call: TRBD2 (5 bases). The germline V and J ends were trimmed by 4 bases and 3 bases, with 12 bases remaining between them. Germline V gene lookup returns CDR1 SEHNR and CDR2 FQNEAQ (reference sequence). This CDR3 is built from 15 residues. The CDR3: CASSSAGIYTGELFF. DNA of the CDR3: TGTGCCAGCAGCTCCGCGGGTATTTACACCGGGGAGCTGTTTTTT.

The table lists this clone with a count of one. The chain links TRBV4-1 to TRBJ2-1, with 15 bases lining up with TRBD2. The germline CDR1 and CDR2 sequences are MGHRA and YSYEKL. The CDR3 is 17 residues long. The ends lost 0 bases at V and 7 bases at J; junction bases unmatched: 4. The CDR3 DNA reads TGCGCCAGCAGCCAAGACGGGACTAGCGGGGGGTATAATGAGCAGTTCTTC. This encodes CASSQDGTSGGYNEQFF.

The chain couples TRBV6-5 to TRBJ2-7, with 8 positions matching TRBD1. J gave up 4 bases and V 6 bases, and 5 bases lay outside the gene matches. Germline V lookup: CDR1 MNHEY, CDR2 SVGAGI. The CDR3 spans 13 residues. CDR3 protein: CASSGQGSYEQYF. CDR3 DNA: TGTGCCAGCAGCGGACAGGGTAGTTACGAGCAGTACTTC.

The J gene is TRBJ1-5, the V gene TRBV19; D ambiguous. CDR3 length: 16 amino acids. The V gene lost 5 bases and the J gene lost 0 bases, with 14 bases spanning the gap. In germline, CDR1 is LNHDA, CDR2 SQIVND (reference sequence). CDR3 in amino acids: CASSHGSPYSNQPQHF. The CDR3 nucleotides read TGTGCCAGTAGTCACGGGTCTCCTTATAGCAATCAGCCCCAGCATTTT.

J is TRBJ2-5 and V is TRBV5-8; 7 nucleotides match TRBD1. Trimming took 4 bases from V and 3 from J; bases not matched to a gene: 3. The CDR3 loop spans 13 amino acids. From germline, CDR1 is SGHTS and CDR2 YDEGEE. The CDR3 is CASSRDREETQYF. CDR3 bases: TGTGCCAGCAGCCGAGACAGGGAAGAGACCCAGTACTTC.

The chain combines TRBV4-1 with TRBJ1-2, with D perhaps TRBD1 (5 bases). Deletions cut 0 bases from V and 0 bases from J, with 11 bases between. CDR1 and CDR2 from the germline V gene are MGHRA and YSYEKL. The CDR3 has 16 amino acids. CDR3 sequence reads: CASSQDWGGANYGYTF. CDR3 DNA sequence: TGCGCCAGCAGCCAAGATTGGGGGGGAGCTAACTATGGCTACACCTTC.

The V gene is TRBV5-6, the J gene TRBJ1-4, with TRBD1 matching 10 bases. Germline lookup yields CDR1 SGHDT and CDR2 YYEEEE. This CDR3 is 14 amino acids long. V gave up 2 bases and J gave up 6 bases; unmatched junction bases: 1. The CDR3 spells CASSFGQGDEKLFF. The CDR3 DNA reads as TGTGCCAGCAGCTTTGGACAGGGGGATGAAAAACTGTTTTTT.

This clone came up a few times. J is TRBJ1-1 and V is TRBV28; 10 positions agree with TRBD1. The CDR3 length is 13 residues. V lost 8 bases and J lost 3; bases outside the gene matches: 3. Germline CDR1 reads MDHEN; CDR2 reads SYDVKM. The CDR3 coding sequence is TGTGCCAGCGGGGGACAGGGGTACACTGAAGCTTTCTTT. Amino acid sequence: CASGGQGYTEAFF.

The CDR3 loop is CASSPPMVRDSEAFF. The CDR3 DNA follows: TGTGCCAGCTCACCCCCGATGGTACGGGACAGTGAAGCTTTCTTT. The chain joins TRBV18 to TRBJ1-1; 7 positions agree with TRBD1. J gave up 7 bases and V 3 bases, and 11 bases lay outside the gene matches. The V gene's germline CDR1 is KGHSH and CDR2 LQKENI. The CDR3 spans 15 residues.